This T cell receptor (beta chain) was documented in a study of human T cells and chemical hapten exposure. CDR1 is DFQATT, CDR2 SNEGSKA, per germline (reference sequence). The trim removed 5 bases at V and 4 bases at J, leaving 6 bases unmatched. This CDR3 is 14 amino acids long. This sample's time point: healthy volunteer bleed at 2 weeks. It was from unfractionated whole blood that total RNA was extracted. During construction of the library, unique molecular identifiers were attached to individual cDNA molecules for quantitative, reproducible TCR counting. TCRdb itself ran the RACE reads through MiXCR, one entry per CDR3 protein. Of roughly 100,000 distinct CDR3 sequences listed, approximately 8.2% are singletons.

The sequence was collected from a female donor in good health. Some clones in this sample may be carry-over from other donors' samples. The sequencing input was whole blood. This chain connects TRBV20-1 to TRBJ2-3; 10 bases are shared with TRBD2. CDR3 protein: CSAPLAGAPDTQYF. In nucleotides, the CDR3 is TGCAGTGCTCCTCTAGCGGGAGCCCCAGATACGCAGTATTTT.